The 12 T cell receptor beta chains below all came from one sample that was sequenced in a study of blood T cells in healthy people across ages. The use of a sample-barcoded 5' primer and a J-beta primer mix characterized a second PCR of about 7 to 12 cycles. MiXCR was run by TCRdb on the 5' RACE reads, yielding one entry per CDR3 protein. The data hold about 640,000 distinct CDR3 sequences, with around three fifths observed a single time. The sample was blood. Every receptor here comes from a man aged 60 to 75 in good health.

The rearrangement links TRBV5-5 to TRBJ1-5; possible D gene TRBD1, 6 bases. V dropped 4 bases and J dropped 2 bases, with 16 bases sitting between them. The CDR3 consists of 16 residues. From germline, CDR1 is SGHKS and CDR2 YYEKEE (reference sequence). The CDR3 DNA is TGTGCCAGCAGCACCCAGACAGGTATGCGCAATCAGCCCCAGCATTTT. Translated, it gives CASSTQTGMRNQPQHF.

The CDR3 region has the DNA TGTGCCAGCAACTGGGACAGAAACACCGGGGAGCTGTTTTTT. This sequence encodes CASNWDRNTGELFF. V is TRBV6-1 and J is TRBJ2-2; 7 nucleotides agree with TRBD1. The length of the CDR3 is 14 residues. V shed 7 bases and J 2 bases; nucleotides not matched to a gene: 4. Germline CDR1 is MNHNS and CDR2 is SASEGT.

The chain uses TRBV20-1 and TRBJ2-3, with TRBD1 as a possible D gene (6 bases). This CDR3 comprises 11 residues. The V end lost 6 bases, the J end lost 4 bases, and 8 bases lay between the germline ends. Per germline, CDR1 DFQATT and CDR2 SNEGSKA (reference sequence). The CDR3 spells CSAAGADTQYF. CDR3 coding DNA: TGCAGTGCGGCAGGGGCAGATACGCAGTATTTT.

The chain employs TRBV29-1 and TRBJ2-3, with D possibly matching TRBD1 (5 bases). From germline, CDR1 is SQVTM and CDR2 ANQGSEA. V dropped 4 bases and J dropped 2 bases, with 10 bases sitting between them. The CDR3 covers 13 residues. The DNA for the CDR3 is TGCAGCGTTGCGCAGGGCCCCACAGATACGCAGTATTTT. Protein sequence: CSVAQGPTDTQYF.

This clonotype was observed a handful of times. V gene TRBV6-2 or TRBV6-3 combines with J gene TRBJ1-6; D is perhaps TRBD1 (6 bases). V was pared by 2 bases and J by 5 bases, with 10 bases between. There are 15 residues in the CDR3. The germline V gene has CDR1 MNHEY and CDR2 SVGEGT. The CDR3 region is CASSYRTADNSPLHF. The CDR3 nucleotides are TGTGCCAGCAGTTACCGGACAGCGGATAATTCACCCCTCCACTTT.

This chain connects TRBV10-3 to TRBJ1-1, with D perhaps TRBD1 (5 bases). This CDR3 is built from 12 residues. Trimming removed 7 bases from V and 1 base from J, with 7 bases in between. Germline assignment: CDR1 ENHRY and CDR2 SYGVKD. CDR3 protein: CAIMGGNTEAFF. CDR3 bases: TGTGCCATCATGGGGGGGAACACTGAAGCTTTCTTT.

The gene calls are TRBV12-3 or TRBV12-4 and TRBJ2-2; D perhaps matches TRBD2 (6 bases). Trimming took 1 base from V and 6 from J, leaving 18 bases between them. This CDR3 contains 17 residues. The CDR3 loop is CASSLELLARNAGELFF. Here the CDR3 DNA reads TGTGCCAGCAGTTTAGAGCTACTAGCACGAAACGCCGGGGAGCTGTTTTTT.

This clonotype was seen a handful of times. The chain has TRBV4-2 and TRBJ2-7, with D unclear. V gave up 0 bases and J gave up 3 bases, with 12 bases separating them. The germline V gene encodes CDR1 LGHNA and CDR2 YNFKEQ. The CDR3 runs to 15 residues. As DNA, the CDR3 is TGTGCCAGCAGCCAAGATAAGGGTGGCCTCTACGAGCAGTACTTC. Protein: CASSQDKGGLYEQYF.

The chain uses TRBV27 and TRBJ1-2; tentatively, D is TRBD1 (6 bases). The CDR3 is 13 amino acids. Trimming took 6 bases from V and 5 from J, leaving 13 bases between them. From germline, CDR1 is MNHEY and CDR2 SMNVEV (reference sequence). This chain's CDR3 is CASRPRGYYGYTF. CDR3 DNA: TGTGCCAGCAGGCCAAGGGGGTATTATGGCTACACCTTC.

The V and J genes are TRBV2 and TRBJ1-6; 10 positions match TRBD1. Germline V gene data show CDR1 as SNHLY and CDR2 as FYNNEI. The CDR3 length is 13 residues. The CDR3 is CAWGQGINSPLHF. CDR3 DNA: TGTGCTTGGGGACAGGGGATCAATTCACCCCTCCACTTT.

The chain recombines TRBV10-2 with TRBJ2-1; the match to TRBD2 covers 7 bases. V gave up 5 bases and J gave up 6 bases; unmatched junction bases: 7. The germline gives CDR1 WSHSY, CDR2 SAAADI. CDR3 length: 14 amino acids. The CDR3 nucleotides read TGCGCCAGCAGTATCATGGGGGGGACCAATGAGCAGTTCTTC. Its protein product is CASSIMGGTNEQFF.

V usage is TRBV5-1 and J usage is TRBJ2-1; tentatively, D is TRBD2 (7 bases). The CDR3 length is 13 residues. The germline CDR1 and CDR2 sequences are SGHRS and YFSETQ. The V end was cut by 3 bases, the J end by 13 bases, with 17 bases between. CDR3 coding DNA: TGCGCCAGCAGCTCCACCGGCGGGGGCCTACAGTTCTTC. As protein: CASSSTGGGLQFF. The full variable domain, completed using reference TRBV5-1 and TRBJ2-1, is KAGVTQTPRYLIKTRGQQVTLSCSPISGHRSVSWYQQTPGQGLQFLFEYFSETQRNKGNFPGRFSGRQFSNSRSEMNVSTLELGDSALYLCASSSTGGGLQFFGPGTRLTVL.